This TCR beta chain was observed in a study of Tregs in tolerant kidney transplant recipients. As to this clone: Its antigen is as yet unknown.

Trimming took 11 bases from V and 4 from J, leaving 9 bases between them. Per germline, CDR1 LNHDA and CDR2 SQIVND (reference sequence). This CDR3 contains 11 residues. Using immunoSEQ multiplex PCR, the repertoire was profiled, and TCRdb retains in-frame clones only, with some absent. The table includes approximately 260,000 clones, more than 65% detected once. Study-wide results and limits: Findings come from small patient numbers and require larger validation.

The chain couples TRBV19 to TRBJ1-3; no clear D gene. This clonotype was obtained from a human donor in good health. Input material: CD4+ T cells from blood. The CDR3 DNA follows: TGTGCCGGCAGACTCGGAAACACCATATATTTT. It codes for CAGRLGNTIYF.